The entry below describes one T cell receptor (beta chain). These data come from a study of technical replicates of blood from a handful of donors. Produced via immunoSEQ multiplex PCR; TCRdb's table is partial and in-frame only. This sample yields 80,000 to 95,000 clones, of which about 96% are seen a single time; just over 0.3% belongs to the top ten. This CDR3 comprises 16 residues. V was pared by 4 bases and J by 0 bases, with 4 bases of the junction left unmatched. This rearrangement joins TRBV23-1 to TRBJ2-2; 8 nucleotides match TRBD2. TRBV23-1 is noted as an ORF with a role that remains uncertain. This receptor was identified in a human donor in good health. The source material was T cells isolated from PBMCs. This chain's CDR3 is CASSLPGGPNTGELFF. The CDR3 coding sequence is TGCGCCAGCAGTCTTCCGGGAGGGCCGAACACCGGGGAGCTGTTTTTT.